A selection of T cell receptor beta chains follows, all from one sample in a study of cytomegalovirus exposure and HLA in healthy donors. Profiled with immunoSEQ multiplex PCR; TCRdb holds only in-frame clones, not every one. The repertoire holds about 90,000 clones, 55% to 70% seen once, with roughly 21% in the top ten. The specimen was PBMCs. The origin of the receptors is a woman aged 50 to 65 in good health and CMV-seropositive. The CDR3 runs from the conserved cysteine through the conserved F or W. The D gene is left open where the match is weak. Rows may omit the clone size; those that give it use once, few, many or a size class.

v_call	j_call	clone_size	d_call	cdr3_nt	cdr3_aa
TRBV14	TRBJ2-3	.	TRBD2	TGTGCCAGCAGCAGATCCAGGACTAGCGGGGGCGAAGATACGCAGTATTTT	CASSRSRTSGGEDTQYF
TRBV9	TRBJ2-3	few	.	TGTGCCAGCAGCGTAGCCCCCCCAGGGCTTGGCACAGATACGCAGTATTTT	CASSVAPPGLGTDTQYF
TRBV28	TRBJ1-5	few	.	TGTGCCAGCAGTTTCAGTATCGAAACTAGGACAGTGGCCAATCAGCCCCAGCATTTT	CASSFSIETRTVANQPQHF
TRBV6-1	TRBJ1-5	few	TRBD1	TGTGCCAGCAGTGCGGGGACAGGGGTACGCAATCAGCCCCAGCATTTT	CASSAGTGVRNQPQHF
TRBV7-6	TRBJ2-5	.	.	TGTGCCAGCAGGGCCTGGACGGGACAAGAGACCCAGTACTTC	CASRAWTGQETQYF
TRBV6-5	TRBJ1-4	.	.	TGTGCCAGCAGTTATTCCGGGGGGGGACTGAGTGAAAAACTGTTTTTT	CASSYSGGGLSEKLFF
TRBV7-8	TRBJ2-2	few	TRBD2	TGTGCCAGCAGGCGGACTAGCGGGGGGACGAACACCGGGGAGCTGTTTTTT	CASRRTSGGTNTGELFF
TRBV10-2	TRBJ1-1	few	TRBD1	TGCGCCAGCAGTGAGATGAGGGGACAGGGGGGTCCTGAAGCTTTCTTT	CASSEMRGQGGPEAFF
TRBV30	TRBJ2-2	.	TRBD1	TGTGCCTGGGGACAGGGGTTAGACTCCACCGGGGACACCGGGGAGCTGTTTTTT	CAWGQGLDSTGDTGELFF
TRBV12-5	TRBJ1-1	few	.	TGTGCTAGTGGTCGAGAGGGCACTGAAGCTTTCTTT	CASGREGTEAFF
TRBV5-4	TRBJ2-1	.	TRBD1	TGTGCCAGCAGCTTCGCCCGGGACAGAGCCTACAATGAGCAGTTCTTC	CASSFARDRAYNEQFF
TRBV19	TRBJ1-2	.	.	TGTGCCAGTATGCCCGATCATGGAGTTCTTGGCTACACCTTC	CASMPDHGVLGYTF
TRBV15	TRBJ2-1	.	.	TGTGCCACCAGCAGAGATAAGGGGGTCAATGAGCAGTTCTTC	CATSRDKGVNEQFF
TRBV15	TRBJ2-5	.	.	TGTGCCACCAGCAGGCCTGGGGGCCCCCAAGAGACCCAGTACTTC	CATSRPGGPQETQYF
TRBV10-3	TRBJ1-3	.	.	TGTGCCATCAAAGGAGCAGACTCTGGAAACACCATATATTTT	CAIKGADSGNTIYF
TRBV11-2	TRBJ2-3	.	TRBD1	TGTGCCAGCAGCTTAAGGACAGGAAGCACAGATACGCAGTATTTT	CASSLRTGSTDTQYF
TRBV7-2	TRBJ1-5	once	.	TGTGCCAGCAGCTTAGATGGCCCATATAGCAATCAGCCCCAGCATTTT	CASSLDGPYSNQPQHF
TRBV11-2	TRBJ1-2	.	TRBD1	TGTGCCAGCAGCGAACCGGGACAGGGCTATGGCTACACCTTC	CASSEPGQGYGYTF
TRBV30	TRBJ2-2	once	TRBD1	TGTGCCTCAGGACAGGCCGGGGAGCTGTTTTTT	CASGQAGELFF
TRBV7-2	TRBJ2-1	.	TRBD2	TGTGCCAGCAGCCCAGGACTAGTTACCTACAATGAGCAGTTCTTC	CASSPGLVTYNEQFF
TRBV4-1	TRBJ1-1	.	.	TGCGCCAGCAGCCAAGATTCAGTATCACAGGGCCTCGACACTGAAGCTTTCTTT	CASSQDSVSQGLDTEAFF
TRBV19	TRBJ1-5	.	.	TGTGCCAGTAGTATAACGGGGAGCAATCAGCCCCAGCATTTT	CASSITGSNQPQHF
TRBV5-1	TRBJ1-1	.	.	TGCGCCAGCAGCTTGGGGGTAGGAGACACTGAAGCTTTCTTT	CASSLGVGDTEAFF
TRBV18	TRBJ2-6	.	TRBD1	TGTGCCAGCTCACCCCGGACAGGTGCCCTCTCTGGGGCCAACGTCCTGACTTTC	CASSPRTGALSGANVLTF
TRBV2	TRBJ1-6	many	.	TGTGCCAGCAGAACCCAGGGATGGGGCAATTCACCCCTCCACTTT	CASRTQGWGNSPLHF
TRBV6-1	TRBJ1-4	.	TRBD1	TGTGCCAGCAGTGCAACAGGGGGCGGGGGGAATGAAAAACTGTTTTTT	CASSATGGGGNEKLFF
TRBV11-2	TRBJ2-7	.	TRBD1	TGTGCCAGCACCGCGGGGACAGGGGGCAGTGAGCAGTACTTC	CASTAGTGGSEQYF
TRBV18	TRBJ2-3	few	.	TGTGCCAGCTCACCACTCTCACTAGTGGATACGCAGTATTTT	CASSPLSLVDTQYF